Listed below are T cell receptor beta chains from one sample, sequenced in a study of T cell responses to AZD1222 COVID-19 vaccine. Profiling relied on immunoSEQ multiplex PCR, and the TCRdb table lists in-frame clones only, not all of them. The table has about 83,000 clones, approximately 88% seen once. The sequences come from peripheral blood, collected on day 0 of MenACWY control vaccination. These receptors were collected from an adult in good health. The conserved cysteine and the conserved F or W are not part of the CDR3 here.

cdr3_length	v_call	cdr3_aa
11	TRBV27	ASSSTGGGAYT
9	TRBV19	ASSRGNEQY
13	TRBV3-1/TRBV3-2	ASSQVAPSGNTIY
13	TRBV13	ASSLRGTANYGYT
12	TRBV18	ASSPSQVNTEAF
15	TRBV6-2/TRBV6-3	ASSYRGLAGPQETQY
13	TRBV9	ASSPRLGVENEQF
8	TRBV5-1	ASLGYEQY
11	TRBV19	ASSISFTGELF
13	TRBV28	ASSPMYRNSYEQY
12	TRBV10-1	ASSESADVNIQY